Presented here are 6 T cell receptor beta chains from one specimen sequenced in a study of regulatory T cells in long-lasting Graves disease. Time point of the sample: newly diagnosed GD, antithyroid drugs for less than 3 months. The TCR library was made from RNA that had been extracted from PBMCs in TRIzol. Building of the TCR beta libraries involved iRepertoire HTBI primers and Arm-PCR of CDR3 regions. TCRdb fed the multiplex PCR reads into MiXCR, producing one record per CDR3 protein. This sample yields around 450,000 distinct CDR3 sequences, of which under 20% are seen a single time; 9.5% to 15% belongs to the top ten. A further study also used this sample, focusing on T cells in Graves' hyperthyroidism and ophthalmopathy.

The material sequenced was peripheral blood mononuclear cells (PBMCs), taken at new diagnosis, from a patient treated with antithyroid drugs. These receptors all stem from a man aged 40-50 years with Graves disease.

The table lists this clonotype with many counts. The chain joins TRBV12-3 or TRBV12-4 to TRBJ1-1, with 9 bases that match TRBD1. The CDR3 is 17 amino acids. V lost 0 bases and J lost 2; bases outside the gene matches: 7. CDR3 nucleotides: TGTGCCAGCAGTTTAGCGGGACAGGGCTTGCTTAACACTGAAGCTTTCTTT. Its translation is CASSLAGQGLLNTEAFF.

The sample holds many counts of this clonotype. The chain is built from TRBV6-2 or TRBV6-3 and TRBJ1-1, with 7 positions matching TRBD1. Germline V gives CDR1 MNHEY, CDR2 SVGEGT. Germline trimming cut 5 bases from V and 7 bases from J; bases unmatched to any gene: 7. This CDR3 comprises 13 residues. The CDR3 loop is CASSRGTAIEAFF. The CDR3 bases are TGTGCCAGCAGTCGCGGGACAGCCATTGAAGCTTTCTTT.

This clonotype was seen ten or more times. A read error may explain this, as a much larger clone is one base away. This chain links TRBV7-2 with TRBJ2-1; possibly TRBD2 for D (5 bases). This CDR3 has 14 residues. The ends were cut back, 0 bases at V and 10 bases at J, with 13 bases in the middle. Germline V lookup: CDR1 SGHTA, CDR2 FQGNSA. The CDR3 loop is CASSLAPLSGEQFF. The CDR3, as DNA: TGTGCCAGCAGCTTAGCGCCCCTAAGCGGAGAGCAGTTCTTC. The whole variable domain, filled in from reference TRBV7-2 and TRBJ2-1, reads GAGVSQSPSNKVTEKGKDVELRCDPISGHTALYWYRQSLGQGLEFLIYFQGNSAPDKSGLPSDRFSAERTGGSVSTLTIQRTQQEDSAVYLCASSLAPLSGEQFFGPGTRLTVL.

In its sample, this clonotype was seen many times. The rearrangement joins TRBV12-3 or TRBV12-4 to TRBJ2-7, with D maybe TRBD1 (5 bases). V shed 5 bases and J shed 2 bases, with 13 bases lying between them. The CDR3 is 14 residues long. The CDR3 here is CASSRGYLTYEQYF. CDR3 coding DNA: TGTGCCAGCAGTAGGGGCTACCTCACCTACGAGCAGTACTTC.

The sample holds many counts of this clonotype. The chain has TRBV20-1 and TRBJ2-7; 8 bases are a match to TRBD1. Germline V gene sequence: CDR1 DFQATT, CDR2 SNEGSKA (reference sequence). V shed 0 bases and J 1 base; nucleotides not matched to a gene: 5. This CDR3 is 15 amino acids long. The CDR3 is CSARDPRGRSYEQYF. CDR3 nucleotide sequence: TGCAGTGCTAGAGATCCCAGGGGGCGATCCTACGAGCAGTACTTC.

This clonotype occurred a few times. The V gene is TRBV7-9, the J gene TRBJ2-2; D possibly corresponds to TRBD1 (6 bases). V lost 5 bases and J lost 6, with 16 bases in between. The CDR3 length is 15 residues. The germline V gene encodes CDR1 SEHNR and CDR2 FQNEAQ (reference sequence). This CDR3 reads CASSRDIRIAGELFF. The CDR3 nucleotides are TGTGCCAGCAGCCGGGACATTCGCATTGCCGGGGAGCTGTTTTTT. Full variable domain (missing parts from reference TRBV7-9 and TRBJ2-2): DTGVSQNPRHKITKRGQNVTFRCDPISEHNRLYWYRQTLGQGPEFLTYFQNEAQLEKSRLLSDRFSAERPKGSFSTLEIQRTEQGDSAMYLCASSRDIRIAGELFFGEGSRLTVL.